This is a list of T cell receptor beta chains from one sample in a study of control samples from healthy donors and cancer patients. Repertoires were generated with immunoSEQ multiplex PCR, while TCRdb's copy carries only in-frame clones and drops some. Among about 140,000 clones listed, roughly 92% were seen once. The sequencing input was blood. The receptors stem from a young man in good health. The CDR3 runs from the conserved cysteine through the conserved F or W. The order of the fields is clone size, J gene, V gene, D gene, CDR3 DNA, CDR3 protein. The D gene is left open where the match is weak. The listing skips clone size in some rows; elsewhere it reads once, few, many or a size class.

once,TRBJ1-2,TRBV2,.,TGTGCCAGGTCAAGGGACGGATTCTATGGCTACACCTTC,CARSRDGFYGYTF
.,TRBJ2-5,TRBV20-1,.,TGCAGTGCTAGGCAGGGTGAGACCCAGTACTTC,CSARQGETQYF
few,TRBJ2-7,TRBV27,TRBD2,TGTGCCAGCCGGCAATACAGTGGTCTAGCGGGAGGGCCGCGCCCCGAGCAGTACTTC,CASRQYSGLAGGPRPEQYF
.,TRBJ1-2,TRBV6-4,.,TGTGCCAGCAGTGACGGGGCGCAATCCGGCTACACCTTC,CASSDGAQSGYTF
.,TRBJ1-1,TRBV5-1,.,TGCGCCAGCAGCTTGGAGGACAGCATGAACACTGAAGCTTTCTTT,CASSLEDSMNTEAFF
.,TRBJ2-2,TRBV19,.,TGTGCCAGTAGTAATGGGGGGGCCATCACCGGGGAGCTGTTTTTT,CASSNGGAITGELFF
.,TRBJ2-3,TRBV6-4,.,TGTGCCAGCAGTCCAGGAGGCACCACAGATACGCAGTATTTT,CASSPGGTTDTQYF
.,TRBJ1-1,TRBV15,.,TGTGCCACCAGCAGAGAAACGGGGACTGAAGCTTTCTTT,CATSRETGTEAFF
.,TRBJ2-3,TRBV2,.,TGTGCCAGCAGTGAAAGGGACCACCCTAGCACAGATACGCAGTATTTT,CASSERDHPSTDTQYF
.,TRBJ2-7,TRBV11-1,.,TGTGCCAGCAGCCCTATCGGCAGGGCGTACGAGCAGTACTTC,CASSPIGRAYEQYF
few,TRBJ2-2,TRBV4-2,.,TGTGCCAGCAGCCAATCAGAGACTCCCACCGGGGAGCTGTTTTTT,CASSQSETPTGELFF
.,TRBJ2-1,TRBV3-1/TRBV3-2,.,TGTGCCAGCAGCCAAGAAGGCGGGCAGGGAGAGCAGTTCTTC,CASSQEGGQGEQFF
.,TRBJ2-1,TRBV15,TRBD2,TGTGCCACCAGCGAGGGGATACCGGGACTAGCGATCTATGAGCAGTTCTTC,CATSEGIPGLAIYEQFF
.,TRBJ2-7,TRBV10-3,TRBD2,TGTGCCATCAGTGAGCTTGGCGGGAGGGAGCAGTACTTC,CAISELGGREQYF
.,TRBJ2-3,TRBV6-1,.,TGTGCCAGCAGTGAAATTGGGGCCGGGGATACGCAGTATTTT,CASSEIGAGDTQYF
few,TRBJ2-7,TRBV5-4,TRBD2,TGTGCCAGCAGTCTCCGCGGCGGGGGGTACGCCTACGAGCAGTACTTC,CASSLRGGGYAYEQYF
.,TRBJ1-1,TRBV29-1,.,TGCAGCGTTGTAACCGAAAACATGAACACTGAAGCTTTCTTT,CSVVTENMNTEAFF
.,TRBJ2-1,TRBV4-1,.,TGCGCCACAATCGGAGGCCCGAGCTCCTACAATGAGCAGTTCTTC,CATIGGPSSYNEQFF
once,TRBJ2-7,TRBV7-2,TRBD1,TGTGCCAGCAGCGCAAGCCGGGACAGATACGAGCAGTACTTC,CASSASRDRYEQYF
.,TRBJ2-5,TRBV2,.,TGTGCCAGCAGAGCCGACTGGCAAGAGACCCAGTACTTC,CASRADWQETQYF
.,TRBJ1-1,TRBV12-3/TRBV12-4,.,TGTGCCAGCAGTTTAGCCTTCCGATTGGCTTTCTTT,CASSLAFRLAFF
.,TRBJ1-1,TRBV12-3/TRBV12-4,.,TGTGCCAGCAGTTTAATCGGTGCTGAAGCTTTCTTT,CASSLIGAEAFF
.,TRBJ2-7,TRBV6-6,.,TGTGCCAGCAGTCCTTTCGTGGGACTCGCCGGGGACGAGCAGTACTTC,CASSPFVGLAGDEQYF
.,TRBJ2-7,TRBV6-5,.,TGTGCCAGCAGTTTCGAGGGGACGAGCTCCTACGAGCAGTACTTC,CASSFEGTSSYEQYF
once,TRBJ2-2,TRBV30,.,TGTGCCTGGATATGGGCTGGCGGGGAGCTGTTTTTT,CAWIWAGGELFF
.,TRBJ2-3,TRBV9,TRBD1,TGTGCCAGCAGCACAAAGCCGGGACAGGGGGGTCCAGATACGCAGTATTTT,CASSTKPGQGGPDTQYF
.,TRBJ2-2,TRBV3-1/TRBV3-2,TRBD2,TGTGCCAGCAGCCAAGATCGTTCCCTAGCGGGAGACGGGGAGCTGTTTTTT,CASSQDRSLAGDGELFF
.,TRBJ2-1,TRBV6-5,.,TGTGCCAGCAGTTACGTGGCGCCTTACAATGAGCAGTTCTTC,CASSYVAPYNEQFF
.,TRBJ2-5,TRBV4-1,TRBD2,TGCGCCAGCAGCCAAGGTTGGGGGGGAGAGACCCAGTACTTC,CASSQGWGGETQYF
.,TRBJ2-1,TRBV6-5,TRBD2,TGTGCCAGCAGCAAACTAGCGGGATCCTACAATGAGCAGTTCTTC,CASSKLAGSYNEQFF
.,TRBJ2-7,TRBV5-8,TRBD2,TGTGCCAGCAGCTGGGGGGGACTAGCGGGCTCCGGCGAGCAGTACTTC,CASSWGGLAGSGEQYF
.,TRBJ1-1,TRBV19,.,TGTGCCAGTAGTATGACAGTCATGAACACTGAAGCTTTCTTT,CASSMTVMNTEAFF
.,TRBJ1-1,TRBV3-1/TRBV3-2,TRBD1,TGTGCCAGCAGCCTCTTTAAGACAGGGATGGGAAGCACTGAAGCTTTCTTT,CASSLFKTGMGSTEAFF
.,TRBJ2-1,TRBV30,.,TGTGCCTGGAGTCGGGGGAAGAGCTCCTACAATGAGCAGTTCTTC,CAWSRGKSSYNEQFF
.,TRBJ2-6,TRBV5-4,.,TGTGCCAGCAGCTTGGCAGCCAGGGCTGGGGCCAACGTCCTGACTTTC,CASSLAARAGANVLTF
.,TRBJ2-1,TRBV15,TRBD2,TGTGCCACCAGCAGAGCCCCGGGCGGGAGGGTTCACAATGAGCAGTTCTTC,CATSRAPGGRVHNEQFF
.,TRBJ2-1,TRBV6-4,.,TGTGCCAGCAGTGATGGGGAGCAGACCTACAATGAGCAGTTCTTC,CASSDGEQTYNEQFF
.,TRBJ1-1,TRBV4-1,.,TGCGCCAGCAGCCAAGATCAGGGGATGGCTTTCTTT,CASSQDQGMAFF
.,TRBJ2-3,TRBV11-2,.,TGTGCCAGCAGCTTCGGGCGGGAAGAGGATACGCAGTATTTT,CASSFGREEDTQYF
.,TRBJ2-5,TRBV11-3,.,TGTGCCAGCAGCTTAGGGACAGCCTCAGAGACCCAGTACTTC,CASSLGTASETQYF
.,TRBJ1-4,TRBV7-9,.,TGTGCCAGCAGCCTGGATGGGGGTAATGAAAAACTGTTTTTT,CASSLDGGNEKLFF
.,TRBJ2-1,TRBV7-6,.,TGTGCCAGCAGCTTAGGAGGGGTTCACAATGAGCAGTTCTTC,CASSLGGVHNEQFF